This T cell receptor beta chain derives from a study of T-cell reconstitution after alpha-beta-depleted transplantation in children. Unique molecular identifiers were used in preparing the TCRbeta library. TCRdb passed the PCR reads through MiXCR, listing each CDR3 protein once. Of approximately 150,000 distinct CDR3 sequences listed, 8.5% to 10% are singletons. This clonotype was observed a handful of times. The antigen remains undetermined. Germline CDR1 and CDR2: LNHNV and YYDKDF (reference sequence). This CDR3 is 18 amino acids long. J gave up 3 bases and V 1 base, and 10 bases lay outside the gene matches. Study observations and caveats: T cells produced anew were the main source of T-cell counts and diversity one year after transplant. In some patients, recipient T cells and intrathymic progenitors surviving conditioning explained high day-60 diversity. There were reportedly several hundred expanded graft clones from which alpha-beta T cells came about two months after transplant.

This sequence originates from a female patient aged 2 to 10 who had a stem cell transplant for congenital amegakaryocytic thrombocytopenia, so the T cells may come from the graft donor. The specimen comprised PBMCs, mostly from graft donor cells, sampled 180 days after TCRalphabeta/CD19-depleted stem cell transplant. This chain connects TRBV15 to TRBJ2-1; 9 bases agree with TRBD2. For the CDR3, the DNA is TGTGCCACCAGCAGAGTCCAATCGGGGACTAGCTTCTACAATGAGCAGTTCTTC. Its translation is CATSRVQSGTSFYNEQFF.